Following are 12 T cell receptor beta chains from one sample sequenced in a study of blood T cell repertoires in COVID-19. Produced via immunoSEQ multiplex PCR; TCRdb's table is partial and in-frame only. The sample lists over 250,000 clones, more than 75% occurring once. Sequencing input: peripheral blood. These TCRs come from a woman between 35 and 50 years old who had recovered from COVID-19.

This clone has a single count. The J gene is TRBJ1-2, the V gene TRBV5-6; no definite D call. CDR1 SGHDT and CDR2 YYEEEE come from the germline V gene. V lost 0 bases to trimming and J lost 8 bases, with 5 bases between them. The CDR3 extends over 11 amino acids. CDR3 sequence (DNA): TGTGCCAGCAGCTTGGTCGGGGGCTACACCTTC. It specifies CASSLVGGYTF. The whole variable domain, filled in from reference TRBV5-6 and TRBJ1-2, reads DAGVTQSPTHLIKTRGQQVTLRCSPKSGHDTVSWYQQALGQGPQFIFQYYEEEERQRGNFPDRFSGHQFPNYSSELNVNALLLGDSALYLCASSLVGGYTFGSGTRLTVV.

The CDR3 DNA is TGTGCCAGCAGCCTCGGACTAGCGGGGGCAGGGGAGCAGTACTTC. Translating gives CASSLGLAGAGEQYF. This chain joins TRBV7-2 and TRBJ2-7; the match to TRBD2 covers 13 bases. Germline CDR1 and CDR2: SGHTA and FQGNSA. This CDR3 contains 15 residues. Trimming cost V 5 bases and J 7 bases; bases outside gene matches: 8.

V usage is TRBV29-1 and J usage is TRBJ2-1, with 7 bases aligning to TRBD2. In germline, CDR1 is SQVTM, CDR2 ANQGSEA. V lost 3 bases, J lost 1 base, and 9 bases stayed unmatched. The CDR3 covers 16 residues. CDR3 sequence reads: CSVEGGELGSYNEQFF. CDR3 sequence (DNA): TGCAGCGTTGAGGGGGGGGAATTGGGATCCTACAATGAGCAGTTCTTC.

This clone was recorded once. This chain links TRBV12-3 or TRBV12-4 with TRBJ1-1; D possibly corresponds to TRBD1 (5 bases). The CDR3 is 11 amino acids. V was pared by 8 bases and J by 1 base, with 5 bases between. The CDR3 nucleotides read TGTGCCAGCGGACAGAACACTGAAGCTTTCTTT. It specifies CASGQNTEAFF.

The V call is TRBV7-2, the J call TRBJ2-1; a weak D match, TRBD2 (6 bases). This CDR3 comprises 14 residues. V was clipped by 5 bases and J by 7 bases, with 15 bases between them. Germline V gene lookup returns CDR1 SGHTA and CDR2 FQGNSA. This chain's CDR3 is CASSPGGLDNEQFF. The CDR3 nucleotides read TGTGCCAGCAGCCCCGGGGGACTGGATAATGAGCAGTTCTTC.

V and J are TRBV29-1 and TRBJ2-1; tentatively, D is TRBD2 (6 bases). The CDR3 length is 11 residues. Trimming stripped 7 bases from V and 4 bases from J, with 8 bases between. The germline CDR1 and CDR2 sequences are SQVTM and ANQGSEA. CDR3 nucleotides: TGCAGCGCCGGGGGATACAATGAGCAGTTCTTC. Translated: CSAGGYNEQFF.

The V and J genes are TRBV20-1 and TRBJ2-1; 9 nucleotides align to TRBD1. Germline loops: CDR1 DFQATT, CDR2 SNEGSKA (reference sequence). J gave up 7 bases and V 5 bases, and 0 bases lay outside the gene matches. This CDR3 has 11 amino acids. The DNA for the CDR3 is TGCAGTGCTGGACAGGGGAATGAGCAGTTCTTC. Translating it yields CSAGQGNEQFF.

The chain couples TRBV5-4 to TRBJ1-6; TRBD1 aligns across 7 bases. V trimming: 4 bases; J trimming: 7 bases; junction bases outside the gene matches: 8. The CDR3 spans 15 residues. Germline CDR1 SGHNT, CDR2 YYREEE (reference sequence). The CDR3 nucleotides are TGTGCCAGCAGCCCGAAGGGGACAGTGAATTCACCCCTCCACTTT. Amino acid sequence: CASSPKGTVNSPLHF. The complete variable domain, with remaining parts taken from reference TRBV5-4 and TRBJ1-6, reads ETGVTQSPTHLIKTRGQQVTLRCSSQSGHNTVSWYQQALGQGPQFIFQYYREEENGRGNFPPRFSGLQFPNYSSELNVNALELDDSALYLCASSPKGTVNSPLHFGNGTRLTVT.

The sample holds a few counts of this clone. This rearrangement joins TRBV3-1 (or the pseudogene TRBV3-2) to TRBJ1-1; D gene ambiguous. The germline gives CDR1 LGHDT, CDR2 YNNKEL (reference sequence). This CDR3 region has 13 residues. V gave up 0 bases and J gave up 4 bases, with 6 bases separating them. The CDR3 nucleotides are TGTGCCAGCAGCCAAGATTGGGCCACTGAAGCTTTCTTT. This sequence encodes CASSQDWATEAFF.

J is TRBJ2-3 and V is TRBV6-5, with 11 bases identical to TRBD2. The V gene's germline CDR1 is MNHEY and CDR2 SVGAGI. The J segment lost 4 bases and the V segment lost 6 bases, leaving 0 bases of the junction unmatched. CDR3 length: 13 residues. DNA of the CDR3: TGTGCCAGCAGGGGACTAGCGGCAGATACGCAGTATTTT. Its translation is CASRGLAADTQYF.

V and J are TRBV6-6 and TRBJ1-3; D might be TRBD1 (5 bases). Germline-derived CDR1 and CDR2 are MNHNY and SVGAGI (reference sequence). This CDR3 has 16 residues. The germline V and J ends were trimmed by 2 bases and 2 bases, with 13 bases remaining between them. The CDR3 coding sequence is TGTGCCAGCAGTTACCCCCGGGCGGGGGCTGGAAACACCATATATTTT. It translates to CASSYPRAGAGNTIYF.

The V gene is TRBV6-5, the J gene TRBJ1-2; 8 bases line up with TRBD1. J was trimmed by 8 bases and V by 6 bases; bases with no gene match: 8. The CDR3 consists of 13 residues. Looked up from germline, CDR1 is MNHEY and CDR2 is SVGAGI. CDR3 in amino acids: CASSTGTGGGYTF. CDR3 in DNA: TGTGCCAGCAGCACCGGGACAGGAGGCGGCTACACCTTC.